A single T cell receptor beta chain is shown here with its context. This CDR3 has 16 residues. Germline V gene lookup returns CDR1 DFQATT and CDR2 SNEGSKA (reference sequence). Trimming removed 1 base at V and 3 bases at J, with 16 bases between. This sample is part of a study of early T cells in non-severe SARS-CoV-2 infection. A single record per CDR3 protein comes from TCRdb applying MiXCR to the 5' RACE reads. The data contain some 77,000 distinct CDR3 sequences, about 13% of them singletons. The chain is built from TRBV20-1 and TRBJ2-1, with D unresolved. The source material was whole blood. The source is an adult who was a healthcare worker with PCR-confirmed SARS-CoV-2 infection or an uninfected control (not recorded which). This chain's CDR3 is CSARVLQAIGYNEQFF. The CDR3, as DNA: TGCAGTGCTAGAGTACTCCAGGCTATAGGCTACAATGAGCAGTTCTTC.